The 26 T cell receptor beta chains in this list originate from one sample, sequenced in a study of T-cell reconstitution after alpha-beta-depleted transplantation in children. Molecular barcoding with unique molecular identifiers was used for the TCRbeta library. TCRdb recomputed calls from the PCR reads with MiXCR, one row per CDR3 protein. The table shows some 390,000 distinct CDR3 sequences, with roughly 20% occurring only once. This specimen was PBMCs from the stem cell graft donor, taken from the stem cell graft. These receptor sequences come from a human donor who donated a stem cell graft to a child with acute myeloid leukemia.

This clonotype was counted ten times or more. This chain uses TRBV20-1 with TRBJ2-1, with 9 bases lining up with TRBD2. J was trimmed by 0 bases and V by 3 bases; bases with no gene match: 3. The CDR3 runs 15 residues. Germline V gene data show CDR1 as DFQATT and CDR2 as SNEGSKA (reference sequence). In DNA, the CDR3 is TGCAGTGCTAGTAGCGGGGGAAGCTCCTACAATGAGCAGTTCTTC. Translated, it gives CSASSGGSSYNEQFF.

This chain connects TRBV2 to TRBJ2-5; a possible D gene is TRBD1 (5 bases). There are 15 residues in the CDR3. Germline CDR1 reads SNHLY; CDR2 reads FYNNEI. V was clipped by 7 bases and J by 2 bases, with 17 bases between them. This CDR3 is CASTSTNRNQETQYF. CDR3 in DNA: TGTGCCAGCACCTCCACCAACAGGAATCAAGAGACCCAGTACTTC.

This clonotype appeared a few times. The rearrangement joins TRBV6-5 to TRBJ2-3; 12 nucleotides match TRBD2. Germline lookup yields CDR1 MNHEY and CDR2 SVGAGI. The CDR3 consists of 19 residues. Trimming removed 0 bases from V and 5 bases from J; junction bases left unmatched: 12. The CDR3: CASSYSALNGLAGKDTQYF. CDR3 nucleotide sequence: TGTGCCAGCAGTTACTCGGCCCTAAACGGACTAGCGGGAAAAGATACGCAGTATTTT.

The chain links TRBV29-1 to TRBJ2-7; tentatively, D is TRBD1 or TRBD2 (5 bases each). CDR1 is SQVTM and CDR2 is ANQGSEA in the germline V gene. Trimming cost V 1 base and J 4 bases, with 17 bases left between them. This CDR3 is 15 amino acids long. CDR3 region: CSVEAGTAYPYEQYF. Here the CDR3 DNA reads TGCAGCGTTGAAGCCGGGACGGCTTACCCTTACGAGCAGTACTTC.

This chain connects TRBV5-6 to TRBJ2-1, with D hard to call. The CDR3 has 16 amino acids. Germline V gene sequence: CDR1 SGHDT, CDR2 YYEEEE. V dropped 5 bases and J dropped 5 bases, with 20 bases sitting between them. The CDR3 nucleotides are TGTGCCAGCAGAATCGAGTGGAACCCTCTGGACAATGAGCAGTTCTTC. This translates into CASRIEWNPLDNEQFF.

The chain has TRBV20-1 and TRBJ1-3, with 7 positions matching TRBD1. The V and J ends lost 5 bases and 0 bases, in that order; junction bases with no gene match: 7. The CDR3 length is 15 residues. Germline V CDR1 and CDR2: DFQATT, SNEGSKA (reference sequence). The CDR3 DNA reads TGCAGTGCTGGCTCGGGACAGATCTCTGGAAACACCATATATTTT. It specifies CSAGSGQISGNTIYF.

The V call is TRBV20-1, the J call TRBJ1-4; D call uncertain. This CDR3 has 13 residues. Germline assignment: CDR1 DFQATT and CDR2 SNEGSKA (reference sequence). The ends were cut back, 6 bases at V and 0 bases at J, with 8 bases in the middle. In DNA, the CDR3 is TGCAGTGCCAAGTTAGCAACTAATGAAAAACTGTTTTTT. Protein: CSAKLATNEKLFF.

This clonotype was seen more than once but under ten times. This chain links TRBV4-1 with TRBJ2-6; D is unclear. With 2 bases removed from V and 0 bases from J, the gap between germline ends came to 8 bases. Germline V gene sequence: CDR1 MGHRA, CDR2 YSYEKL. The CDR3 is made up of 16 amino acids. CDR3 loop: CASSQRRSSGANVLTF. CDR3 nucleotide sequence: TGCGCCAGCAGCCAAAGACGGAGCTCTGGGGCCAACGTCCTGACTTTC.

This clonotype showed up just a few times. V and J are TRBV28 and TRBJ1-4; D gene uncertain. Germline assignment: CDR1 MDHEN and CDR2 SYDVKM. The ends were cut back, 3 bases at V and 4 bases at J, with 9 bases in the middle. The CDR3 is 14 amino acids. The CDR3 nucleotides read TGTGCCAGCAGTTTGTCGGGATTTAATGAAAAACTGTTTTTT. Encoded protein: CASSLSGFNEKLFF.

Details on this clonotype: This clone may be a read error of a much larger clone one base away. The chain carries TRBV20-1 and TRBJ2-1; the match to TRBD2 covers 10 bases. CDR3 length: 17 amino acids. Germline-derived CDR1 and CDR2 are DFQATT and SNEGSKA (reference sequence). In DNA, the CDR3 is TGCTGTGCTAGAGATAGGCCTAGCGGGAGAACCTACAATGAGCAGTTCTTC. Translated, it gives CCARDRPSGRTYNEQFF.

This clonotype was seen ten or more times. This chain links TRBV20-1 with TRBJ2-3; possibly TRBD1 or TRBD2 for D (5 bases each). Germline-derived CDR1 and CDR2 are DFQATT and SNEGSKA (reference sequence). The CDR3 contains 15 residues. V was trimmed by 6 bases and J by 1 base, leaving 17 bases between them. The CDR3 DNA sequence: TGCAGTGCCTCATACCGGGACGAGGGCACAGATACGCAGTATTTT. Protein sequence: CSASYRDEGTDTQYF.

This clonotype was recorded many times. The chain combines TRBV20-1 with TRBJ1-5; no definite D call. The CDR3 totals 12 residues. Germline lookup yields CDR1 DFQATT and CDR2 SNEGSKA (reference sequence). The germline V and J ends were trimmed by 3 bases and 3 bases, with 6 bases remaining between them. CDR3 DNA: TGCAGTGCTAGTCTTCACAATCAGCCCCAGCATTTT. Translation gives CSASLHNQPQHF.

This clonotype was picked up a small number of times. This chain connects TRBV29-1 to TRBJ2-3; 9 bases line up with TRBD1. This CDR3 region has 14 residues. CDR1 SQVTM and CDR2 ANQGSEA come from the germline V gene. Germline trimming cut 7 bases from V and 4 bases from J; bases unmatched to any gene: 9. The CDR3 spells CSGLGQGVPDTQYF. Here the CDR3 DNA reads TGCAGCGGCCTGGGACAGGGTGTACCAGATACGCAGTATTTT.

The chain combines TRBV29-1 with TRBJ2-2, with D perhaps TRBD1 (6 bases). V was trimmed by 6 bases and J by 8 bases, leaving 13 bases between them. The germline CDR1 and CDR2 sequences are SQVTM and ANQGSEA. The CDR3 length is 12 residues. CDR3 sequence reads: CSVRQAGGELFF. The CDR3 DNA is TGCAGCGTCCGACAGGCCGGTGGGGAGCTGTTTTTT.

This clonotype has only a few counts. The chain uses TRBV28 and TRBJ2-5; TRBD2 agrees at 9 bases. The junction had 4 bases not matched to a gene; V was cut back by 4 bases and J by 1 base. This CDR3 is built from 15 residues. From germline, CDR1 is MDHEN and CDR2 SYDVKM. The DNA of the CDR3 is TGTGCCAGCAGTTCCGGGACTAGCAGCCAAGAGACCCAGTACTTC. Its protein is CASSSGTSSQETQYF.

The table lists this clonotype with a few counts. This chain uses TRBV4-1 with TRBJ1-6; 8 bases agree with TRBD1. V was clipped by 2 bases and J by 10 bases; unmatched bases: 10. Germline V gene data show CDR1 as MGHRA and CDR2 as YSYEKL. CDR3 length: 16 residues. CDR3 in amino acids: CASSQLYETGDSPLHF. DNA for the CDR3: TGCGCCAGCAGCCAATTATACGAGACAGGGGACTCACCCCTCCACTTT.

This chain joins TRBV5-4 and TRBJ2-7, with D perhaps TRBD2 (6 bases). The V gene's germline CDR1 is SGHNT and CDR2 YYREEE (reference sequence). V dropped 6 bases and J dropped 5 bases, with 12 bases sitting between them. The CDR3 runs to 12 residues. This chain's CDR3 is CASTRGGNEQYF. CDR3 nucleotides: TGTGCCAGCACCCGGGGCGGGAACGAGCAGTACTTC.

This rearrangement joins TRBV4-1 to TRBJ2-1, with 9 bases identical to TRBD2. J gave up 5 bases and V 1 base, and 6 bases lay outside the gene matches. The CDR3 is 16 amino acids. Germline V gene sequence: CDR1 MGHRA, CDR2 YSYEKL. CDR3 sequence reads: CASSQGPGLADNEQFF. The CDR3 DNA is TGCGCCAGCAGCCAAGGTCCGGGACTAGCAGACAATGAGCAGTTCTTC.

Only one count was recorded for this clonotype. The rearrangement joins TRBV7-8 to TRBJ2-3; 8 bases agree with TRBD1. The CDR3 spans 15 residues. The germline V gene encodes CDR1 SGHVS and CDR2 FQNEAQ. The ends lost 6 bases at V and 1 base at J; junction bases unmatched: 6. The CDR3 loop is CASRALTGGTDTQYF. The CDR3, as DNA: TGTGCCAGCAGGGCACTGACAGGGGGCACAGATACGCAGTATTTT.

This clonotype was observed a handful of times. The chain recombines TRBV4-2 with TRBJ2-5, with TRBD1 identical over 9 bases. CDR3 length: 14 amino acids. The germline V gene has CDR1 LGHNA and CDR2 YNFKEQ. V gave up 6 bases and J gave up 2 bases; unmatched junction bases: 4. CDR3 residues: CASRGQGGQETQYF. For the CDR3, the DNA is TGTGCCAGCAGGGGACAGGGTGGACAAGAGACCCAGTACTTC.

V gene TRBV11-2 combines with J gene TRBJ2-3, with 12 bases aligning to TRBD2. J gave up 0 bases and V 5 bases, and 9 bases lay outside the gene matches. Germline CDR1 is SGHAT and CDR2 is FQNNGV. The CDR3 contains 18 residues. CDR3 amino acids: CASSPRRTSGTSTDTQYF. In DNA, the CDR3 is TGTGCCAGCAGCCCCCGCCGGACTAGCGGGACGAGCACAGATACGCAGTATTTT.

This clonotype appeared a few times. The J gene is TRBJ2-3, the V gene TRBV6-5, with D perhaps given as TRBD1 or TRBD2 (6 bases each). The CDR3 spans 16 residues. Germline-derived CDR1 and CDR2 are MNHEY and SVGAGI. V shed 2 bases and J shed 3 bases, with 15 bases lying between them. DNA of the CDR3: TGTGCCAGCAGTTACACAGCAGGGGCGGGAACAGATACGCAGTATTTT. Residues: CASSYTAGAGTDTQYF.

There are a few counts of this clonotype. The chain uses TRBV29-1 and TRBJ2-3; 9 bases are a match to TRBD2. Germline-derived CDR1 and CDR2 are SQVTM and ANQGSEA. The length of the CDR3 is 16 residues. Losses at the gene ends were 6 bases for V and 5 bases for J; bases not matched to a gene: 15. CDR3 sequence reads: CSVALIAGVALDTQYF. The CDR3 coding sequence is TGCAGCGTCGCCCTAATAGCGGGAGTGGCCTTAGATACGCAGTATTTT.

V usage is TRBV29-1 and J usage is TRBJ2-7; D unresolved. Germline values: CDR1 SQVTM, CDR2 ANQGSEA. V was pared by 6 bases and J by 0 bases, with 6 bases between. CDR3 size: 11 residues. CDR3 loop: CSVSTSYEQYF. As DNA, the CDR3 is TGCAGCGTATCAACCTCCTACGAGCAGTACTTC.

The rearrangement joins TRBV29-1 to TRBJ2-3; D ambiguous. CDR1 and CDR2 (germline): SQVTM, ANQGSEA. This CDR3 is 13 amino acids long. Trimming removed 6 bases from V and 2 bases from J, with 12 bases in between. The CDR3 is CSVASRYTDTQYF. CDR3 DNA sequence: TGCAGCGTCGCTAGTAGATACACAGATACGCAGTATTTT.

The chain recombines TRBV10-3 with TRBJ2-3; weak D call: TRBD1 (6 bases). CDR1 and CDR2 (germline): ENHRY, SYGVKD. The V end lost 0 bases, the J end lost 3 bases, and 16 bases lay between the germline ends. This CDR3 comprises 17 residues. CDR3 in amino acids: CAISESFTGTGTDTQYF. CDR3 nucleotide sequence: TGTGCCATCAGTGAGTCGTTCACAGGGACGGGTACAGATACGCAGTATTTT.